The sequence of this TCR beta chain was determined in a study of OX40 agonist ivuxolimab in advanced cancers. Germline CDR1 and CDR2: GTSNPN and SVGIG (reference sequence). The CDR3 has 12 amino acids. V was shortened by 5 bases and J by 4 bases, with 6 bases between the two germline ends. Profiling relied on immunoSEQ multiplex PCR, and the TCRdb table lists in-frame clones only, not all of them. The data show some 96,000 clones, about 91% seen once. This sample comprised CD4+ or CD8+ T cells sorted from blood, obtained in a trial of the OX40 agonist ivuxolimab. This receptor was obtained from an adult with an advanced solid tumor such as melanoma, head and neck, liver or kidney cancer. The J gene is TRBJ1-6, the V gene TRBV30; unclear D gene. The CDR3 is CAWHSYNSPLHF. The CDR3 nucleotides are TGTGCCTGGCACTCTTATAATTCACCCCTCCACTTT.